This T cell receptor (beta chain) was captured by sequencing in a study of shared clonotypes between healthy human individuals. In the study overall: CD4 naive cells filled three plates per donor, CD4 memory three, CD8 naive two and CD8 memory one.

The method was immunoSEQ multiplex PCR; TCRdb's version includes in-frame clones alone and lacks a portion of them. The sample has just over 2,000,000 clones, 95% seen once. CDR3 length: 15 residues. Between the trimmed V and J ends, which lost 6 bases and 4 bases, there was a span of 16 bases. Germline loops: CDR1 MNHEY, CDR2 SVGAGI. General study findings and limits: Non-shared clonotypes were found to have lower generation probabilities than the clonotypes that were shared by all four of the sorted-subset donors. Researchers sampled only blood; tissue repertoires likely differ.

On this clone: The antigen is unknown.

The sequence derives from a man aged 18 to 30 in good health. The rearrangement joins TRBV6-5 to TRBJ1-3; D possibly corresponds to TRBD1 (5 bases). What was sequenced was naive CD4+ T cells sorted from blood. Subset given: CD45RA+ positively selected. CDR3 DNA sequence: TGTGCCAGCAGCCCTCGGGGCCGGACCGGAAACACCATATATTTT. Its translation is CASSPRGRTGNTIYF.